Sequencing of this TCR beta chain was carried out in a study of shared T cell receptors in the human thymus. Profiled with immunoSEQ multiplex PCR; TCRdb holds only in-frame clones, not every one. Of roughly 500,000 clones listed, 75% to 85% are singletons. V lost 2 bases and J lost 6, with 11 bases in between. This CDR3 is 13 amino acids long. Germline values: CDR1 SGHDN, CDR2 FVKESK. These data are also associated with another study on human thymus T cells. That source reports: Surgeons resected thymus tissue during corrective heart surgery. Thymic and blood repertoires seemed to show skewed V and J gene use. Thymic TCR repertoires of unrelated people reportedly overlapped highly.

The chain uses TRBV14 and TRBJ2-7; tentatively, D is TRBD1 (6 bases). Sample: thymocytes. The receptor was isolated from a boy less than two years old with a congenital heart defect. The CDR3 bases are TGTGCCAGCAGCCAATCTACAGGGTCCGAGCAGTACTTC. As protein: CASSQSTGSEQYF.